Presented here are 17 T cell receptor beta chains from one specimen sequenced in a study of T cells in Graves' hyperthyroidism and ophthalmopathy. RNA transcripts gave rise to amplified TCR beta CDR3 regions. First-round RT-PCR of the TCR CDR3 relied on the HTBI primer set. Each CDR3 protein is one row after TCRdb ran MiXCR on the multiplex PCR reads. This table holds 500,000 to 600,000 distinct CDR3 sequences, over 35% found once. The sequenced sample was peripheral blood or thyroid tissue (not recorded which). These TCRs come from an adult woman with Graves' disease, either hyperthyroidism or ophthalmopathy (not recorded which).

The chain combines TRBV29-1 with TRBJ2-7, with D unclear. This CDR3 has 11 residues. Germline V gives CDR1 SQVTM, CDR2 ANQGSEA. Trimming removed 8 bases at V and 5 bases at J, with 13 bases between. The CDR3 spells CSLVASDEQYF. Here the CDR3 DNA reads TGCAGCTTGGTTGCCAGCGACGAGCAGTACTTC.

This clonotype was picked up a small number of times. The genes are TRBV7-2 and TRBJ2-2; possibly TRBD1 for D (6 bases). Trimming took off 5 bases at V and 5 bases at J, with 9 bases between the two ends. CDR3 length: 13 residues. Looked up from germline, CDR1 is SGHTA and CDR2 is FQGNSA. The DNA for the CDR3 is TGTGCCAGCAGCAGGCAGGGGACCGGGGAGCTGTTTTTT. Translation gives CASSRQGTGELFF.

V and J are TRBV12-3 or TRBV12-4 and TRBJ1-2, with D possibly matching TRBD1 (6 bases). V lost 7 bases to trimming and J lost 0 bases, with 12 bases between them. This CDR3 is 14 amino acids long. CDR3 loop: CASNKQGPNYGYTF. The CDR3 bases are TGTGCCAGCAACAAACAGGGCCCTAACTATGGCTACACCTTC.

Notes on this clonotype: A much larger clone is a single base away; this may be a read error. The V call is TRBV7-9, the J call TRBJ2-5; the D gene could be TRBD1 or TRBD2 (5 bases each). The CDR3 is 14 residues long. Trimming took off 5 bases at V and 7 bases at J, with 17 bases between the two ends. Per the germline V gene, CDR1 is SEHNR and CDR2 is FQNEAQ (reference sequence). This CDR3 reads CASSQGAGIGTQYF. The CDR3 DNA reads as TGTGCCAGCAGCCAAGGGGCCGGGATCGGGACCCAGTACTTC.

CDR3 DNA sequence: TGCAGCGTTGATCCGGGGGGAAGGGACACTGAAGCTTTCTTT. This gives the protein CSVDPGGRDTEAFF. This chain joins TRBV29-1 and TRBJ1-1; D may be TRBD1 (5 bases). Germline V gene sequence: CDR1 SQVTM, CDR2 ANQGSEA. V was shortened by 3 bases and J by 3 bases, with 14 bases between the two germline ends. The CDR3 has 14 amino acids.

The chain recombines TRBV5-6 with TRBJ2-2; D tentatively reads TRBD1 or TRBD2 (5 bases each). Germline lookup yields CDR1 SGHDT and CDR2 YYEEEE. Trimming shortened V by 4 bases and J by 4 bases, and 11 bases separated the two germline ends. The CDR3 consists of 14 residues. The CDR3 DNA is TGTGCCAGCAGCCGGGACCCAACCACCGGGGAGCTGTTTTTT. It is translated as CASSRDPTTGELFF.

This chain connects TRBV5-1 to TRBJ1-1; 8 positions agree with TRBD1. The CDR3 is made up of 15 amino acids. J was trimmed by 5 bases and V by 7 bases; bases with no gene match: 13. Germline V gene data show CDR1 as SGHRS and CDR2 as YFSETQ. The CDR3 coding sequence is TGCGCCAGCGTCGGACAGGGAGGGCGGAGGACTGAAGCTTTCTTT. This codes for CASVGQGGRRTEAFF. Supplemented by reference TRBV5-1 and TRBJ1-1, the full variable domain reads KAGVTQTPRYLIKTRGQQVTLSCSPISGHRSVSWYQQTPGQGLQFLFEYFSETQRNKGNFPGRFSGRQFSNSRSEMNVSTLELGDSALYLCASVGQGGRRTEAFFGQGTRLTVV.

V is TRBV29-1 and J is TRBJ2-7, with 7 bases identical to TRBD2. V gave up 4 bases and J gave up 2 bases; unmatched junction bases: 5. This CDR3 contains 13 residues. CDR1 and CDR2 from the germline V gene are SQVTM and ANQGSEA. The CDR3 nucleotides read TGCAGCGTTGGGGAGGGCTATGCCTACGAGCAGTACTTC. Residues: CSVGEGYAYEQYF.

This chain joins TRBV20-1 and TRBJ2-7, with 7 bases identical to TRBD1. There are 15 residues in the CDR3. Per the germline V gene, CDR1 is DFQATT and CDR2 is SNEGSKA (reference sequence). V lost 3 bases to trimming and J lost 0 bases; unmatched junction nucleotides: 8. The CDR3 DNA follows: TGCAGTGCTAGTCCGAACAGGGGTCTCTCCTACGAGCAGTACTTC. The encoded protein is CSASPNRGLSYEQYF.

V and J are TRBV12-3 or TRBV12-4 and TRBJ2-7; possible D gene TRBD2, 6 bases. V was trimmed by 3 bases and J by 3 bases, leaving 12 bases between them. This CDR3 comprises 14 residues. CDR3 nucleotides: TGTGCCAGCAGTTTCGGAGGGACGGACTACGAGCAGTACTTC. It encodes CASSFGGTDYEQYF.

This clonotype was counted many times. The chain has TRBV10-3 and TRBJ1-5; TRBD1 matches 7 bases. The CDR3 totals 14 residues. Trimming cost V 6 bases and J 1 base; bases outside gene matches: 3. Germline V gene data show CDR1 as ENHRY and CDR2 as SYGVKD. In nucleotides, the CDR3 is TGTGCCATCAGCGTGGGACAGAGCAATCAGCCCCAGCATTTT. This translates into CAISVGQSNQPQHF.

The table lists this clonotype with many counts. The chain combines TRBV6-2 or TRBV6-3 with TRBJ1-2; TRBD1 aligns across 9 bases. V lost 6 bases and J lost 5; bases outside the gene matches: 13. The CDR3 totals 16 residues. Germline CDR1 MNHEY, CDR2 SVGEGT. In DNA form, the CDR3 reads TGTGCCAGCAGCCGGCCCCTCGGGACAGGGATGTATGGCTACACCTTC. This gives the protein CASSRPLGTGMYGYTF.

This clonotype was recorded at least ten times. The chain employs TRBV6-5 and TRBJ1-2; 7 nucleotides agree with TRBD1. The CDR3 has 15 residues. CDR1 is MNHEY and CDR2 is SVGAGI in the germline V gene. V lost 2 bases to trimming and J lost 8 bases; unmatched junction nucleotides: 11. CDR3 in DNA: TGTGCCAGCAGTTACACACGTCCCGGGACAGAGGGCTACACCTTC. Translation: CASSYTRPGTEGYTF.

CDR3: CAISGGQLYYEQYF. The CDR3 nucleotides read TGTGCCATCAGTGGGGGACAGCTCTACTACGAGCAGTACTTC. This sequence joins TRBV10-3 and TRBJ2-5, with 7 positions matching TRBD1. The J call may be in error: the DNA end matches TRBJ2-7 better. The CDR3 spans 14 residues. From germline, CDR1 is ENHRY and CDR2 SYGVKD.

This clonotype was detected many times. The rearrangement links TRBV2 to TRBJ1-1, with 9 bases aligning to TRBD1. V dropped 8 bases and J dropped 4; count of bases not matched to a gene: 2. CDR3 size: 12 residues. From germline, CDR1 is SNHLY and CDR2 FYNNEI. The CDR3 sequence: CASRDRATEAFF. CDR3 DNA sequence: TGTGCCAGCCGGGACAGGGCCACTGAAGCTTTCTTT.

On this clonotype: Likely a read error: the CDR3 ends without its conserved phenylalanine or tryptophan. The DNA is left out, because the CDR3 cannot be placed on it with certainty; the CDR3 is given as TCRdb lists it. The chain is built from TRBV9 and TRBJ2-7. CDR1 and CDR2 (germline): SGDLS, YYNGEE. The CDR3 adds up to 8 amino acids, both ends counted. The CDR3 region is CASSVVVK.

CDR3 nucleotides: TGCAGCCATAGACGGCCAGGGGAGACCCAGTACTTC. It translates to CSHRRPGETQYF. The genes are TRBV29-1 and TRBJ2-5; D possibly corresponds to TRBD1 (5 bases). Germline loops: CDR1 SQVTM, CDR2 ANQGSEA. This CDR3 has 12 residues. V shed 8 bases and J shed 5 bases, with 15 bases lying between them.